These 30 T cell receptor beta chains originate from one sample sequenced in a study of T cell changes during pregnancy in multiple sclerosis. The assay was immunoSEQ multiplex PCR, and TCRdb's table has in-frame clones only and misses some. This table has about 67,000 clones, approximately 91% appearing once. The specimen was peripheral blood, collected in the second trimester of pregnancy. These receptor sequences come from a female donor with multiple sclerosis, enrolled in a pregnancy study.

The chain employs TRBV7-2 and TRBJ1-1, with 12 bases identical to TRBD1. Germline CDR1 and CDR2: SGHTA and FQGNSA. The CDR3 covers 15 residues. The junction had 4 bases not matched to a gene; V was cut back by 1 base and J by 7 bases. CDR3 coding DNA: TGTGCCAGCAGCTTAGTGGGACAGGGGGCTGGTGAAGCTTTCTTT. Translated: CASSLVGQGAGEAFF.

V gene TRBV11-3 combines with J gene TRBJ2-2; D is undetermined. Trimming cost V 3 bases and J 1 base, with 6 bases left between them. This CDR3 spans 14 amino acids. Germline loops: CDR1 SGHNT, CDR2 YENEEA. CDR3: CASSFSRNTGELFF. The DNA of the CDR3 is TGTGCCAGCAGCTTTTCCCGGAACACCGGGGAGCTGTTTTTT.

The CDR3 reads CASSPEGQREGNEQFF. The CDR3 DNA reads as TGCGCCAGCAGCCCGGAGGGACAGCGGGAGGGCAATGAGCAGTTCTTC. This sequence joins TRBV5-1 and TRBJ2-1, with TRBD2 matching 10 bases. The CDR3 runs to 16 residues. V shed 4 bases, J shed 6 bases, and the junction held 10 bases outside the gene matches. Germline loops: CDR1 SGHRS, CDR2 YFSETQ. The variable domain in full, completed from reference TRBV5-1 and TRBJ2-1, reads KAGVTQTPRYLIKTRGQQVTLSCSPISGHRSVSWYQQTPGQGLQFLFEYFSETQRNKGNFPGRFSGRQFSNSRSEMNVSTLELGDSALYLCASSPEGQREGNEQFFGPGTRLTVL.

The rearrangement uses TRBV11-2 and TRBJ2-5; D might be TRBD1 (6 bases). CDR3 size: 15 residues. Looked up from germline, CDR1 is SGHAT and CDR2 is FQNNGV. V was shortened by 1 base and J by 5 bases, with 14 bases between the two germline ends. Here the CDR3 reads CASSLATGPGETQYF. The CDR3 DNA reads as TGTGCCAGCAGCTTAGCGACAGGCCCGGGGGAGACCCAGTACTTC.

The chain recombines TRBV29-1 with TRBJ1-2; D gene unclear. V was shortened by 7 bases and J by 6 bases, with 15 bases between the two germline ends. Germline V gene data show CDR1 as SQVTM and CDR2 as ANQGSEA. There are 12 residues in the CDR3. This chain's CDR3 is CSATLPDNGYTF. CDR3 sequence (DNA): TGCAGCGCGACGCTTCCCGACAATGGCTACACCTTC.

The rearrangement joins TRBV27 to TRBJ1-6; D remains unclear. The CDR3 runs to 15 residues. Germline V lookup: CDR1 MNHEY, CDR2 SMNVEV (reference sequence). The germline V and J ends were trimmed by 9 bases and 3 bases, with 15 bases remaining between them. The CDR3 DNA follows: TGTGCCAGTCAGAAACACCGGGACTATAATTCACCCCTCCACTTT. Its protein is CASQKHRDYNSPLHF.

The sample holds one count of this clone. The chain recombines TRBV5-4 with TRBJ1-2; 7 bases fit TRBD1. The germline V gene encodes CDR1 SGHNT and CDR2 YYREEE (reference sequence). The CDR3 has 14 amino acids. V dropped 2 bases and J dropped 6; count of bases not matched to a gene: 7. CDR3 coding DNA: TGTGCCAGCAGCTTACAAGACAGGGATCATGGCTACACCTTC. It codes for CASSLQDRDHGYTF.

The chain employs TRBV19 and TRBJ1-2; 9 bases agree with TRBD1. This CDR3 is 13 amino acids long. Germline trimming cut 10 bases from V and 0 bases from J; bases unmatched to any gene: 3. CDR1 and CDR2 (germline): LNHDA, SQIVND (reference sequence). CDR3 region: CATGQGPNYGYTF. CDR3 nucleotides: TGTGCCACCGGACAGGGGCCTAACTATGGCTACACCTTC.

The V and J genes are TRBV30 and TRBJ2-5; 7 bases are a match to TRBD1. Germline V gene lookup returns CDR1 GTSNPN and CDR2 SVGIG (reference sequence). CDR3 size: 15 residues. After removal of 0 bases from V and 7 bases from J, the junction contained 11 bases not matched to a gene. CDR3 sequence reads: CAWSVWEQGLGTQYF. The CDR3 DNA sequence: TGTGCCTGGAGTGTATGGGAACAGGGGCTGGGGACCCAGTACTTC.

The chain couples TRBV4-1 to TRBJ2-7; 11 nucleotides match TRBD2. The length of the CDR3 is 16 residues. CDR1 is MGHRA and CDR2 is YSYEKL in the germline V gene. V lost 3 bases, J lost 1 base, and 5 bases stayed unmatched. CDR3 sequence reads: CASSHHGLAGSYEQYF. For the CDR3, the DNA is TGCGCCAGCAGCCACCACGGACTAGCGGGTTCCTACGAGCAGTACTTC.

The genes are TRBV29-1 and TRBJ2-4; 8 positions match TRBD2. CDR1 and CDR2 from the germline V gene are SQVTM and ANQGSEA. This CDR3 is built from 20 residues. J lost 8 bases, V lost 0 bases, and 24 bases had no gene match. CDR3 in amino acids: CSVEDLRMIGPSGYRDIQYF. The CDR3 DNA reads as TGCAGCGTTGAAGATCTTCGGATGATCGGTCCTAGCGGGTACAGAGACATTCAGTACTTC. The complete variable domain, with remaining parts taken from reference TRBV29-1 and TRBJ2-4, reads SAVISQKPSRDICQRGTSLTIQCQVDSQVTMMFWYRQQPGQSLTLIATANQGSEATYESGFVIDKFPISRPNLTFSTLTVSNMSPEDSSIYLCSVEDLRMIGPSGYRDIQYFGAGTRLSVL.

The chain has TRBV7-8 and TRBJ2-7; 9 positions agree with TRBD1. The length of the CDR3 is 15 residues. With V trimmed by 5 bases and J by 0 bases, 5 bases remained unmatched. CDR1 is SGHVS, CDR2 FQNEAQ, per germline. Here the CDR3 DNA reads TGTGCCAGCAGCGCGCCGGGACAGGGCTCCTACGAGCAGTACTTC. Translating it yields CASSAPGQGSYEQYF.

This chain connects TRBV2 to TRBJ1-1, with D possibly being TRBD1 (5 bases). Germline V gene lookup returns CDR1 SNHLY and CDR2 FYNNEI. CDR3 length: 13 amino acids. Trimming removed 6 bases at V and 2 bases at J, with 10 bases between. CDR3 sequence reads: CASRRTKNTEAFF. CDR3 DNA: TGTGCCAGCAGACGGACAAAAAACACTGAAGCTTTCTTT. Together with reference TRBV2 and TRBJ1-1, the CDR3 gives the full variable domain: EPEVTQTPSHQVTQMGQEVILRCVPISNHLYFYWYRQILGQKVEFLVSFYNNEISEKSEIFDDQFSVERPDGSNFTLKIRSTKLEDSAMYFCASRRTKNTEAFFGQGTRLTVV.

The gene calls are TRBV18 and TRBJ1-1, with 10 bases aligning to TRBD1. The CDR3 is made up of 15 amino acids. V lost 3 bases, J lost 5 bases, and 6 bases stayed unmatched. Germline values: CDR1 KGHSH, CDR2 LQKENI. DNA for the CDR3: TGTGCCAGCTCACCCTCGACAGGGGGCCGAACTGAAGCTTTCTTT. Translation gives CASSPSTGGRTEAFF.

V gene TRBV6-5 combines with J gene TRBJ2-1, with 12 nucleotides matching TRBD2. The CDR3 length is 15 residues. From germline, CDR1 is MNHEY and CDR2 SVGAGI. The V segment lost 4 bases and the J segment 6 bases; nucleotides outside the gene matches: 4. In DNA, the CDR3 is TGTGCCAGCAGTTTGACTAGCGGGAGAGTCAATGAGCAGTTCTTC. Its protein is CASSLTSGRVNEQFF.

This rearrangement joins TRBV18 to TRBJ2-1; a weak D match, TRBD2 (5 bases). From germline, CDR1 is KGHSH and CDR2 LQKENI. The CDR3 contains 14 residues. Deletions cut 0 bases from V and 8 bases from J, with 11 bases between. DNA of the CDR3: TGTGCCAGCTCACCACCGCGAGGGTTCGATGAGCAGTTCTTC. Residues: CASSPPRGFDEQFF.

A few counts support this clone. CDR3 nucleotides: TGTGCCTGGAGCCGCCTAGGGGGTGGCACTGAAGCTTTCTTT. Translated, it gives CAWSRLGGGTEAFF. The V gene is TRBV30, the J gene TRBJ1-1; TRBD1 might be the D (6 bases). V was shortened by 3 bases and J by 4 bases, with 15 bases between the two germline ends. This CDR3 contains 14 residues. CDR1 is GTSNPN, CDR2 SVGIG, per germline (reference sequence).

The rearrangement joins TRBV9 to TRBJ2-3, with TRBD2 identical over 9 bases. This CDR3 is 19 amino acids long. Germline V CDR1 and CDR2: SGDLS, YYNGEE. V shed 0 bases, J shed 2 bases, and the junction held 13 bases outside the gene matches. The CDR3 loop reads CASSVGSQRGARYTDTQYF. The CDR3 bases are TGTGCCAGCAGCGTAGGATCCCAGCGGGGGGCCCGCTACACAGATACGCAGTATTTT.

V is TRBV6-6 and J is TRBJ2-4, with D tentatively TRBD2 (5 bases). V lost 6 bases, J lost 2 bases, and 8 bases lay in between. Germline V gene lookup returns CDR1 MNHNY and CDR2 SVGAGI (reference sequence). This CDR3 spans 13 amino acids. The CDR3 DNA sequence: TGTGCCAGCAGGGTCGGGACCAAAAACATTCAGTACTTC. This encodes CASRVGTKNIQYF.

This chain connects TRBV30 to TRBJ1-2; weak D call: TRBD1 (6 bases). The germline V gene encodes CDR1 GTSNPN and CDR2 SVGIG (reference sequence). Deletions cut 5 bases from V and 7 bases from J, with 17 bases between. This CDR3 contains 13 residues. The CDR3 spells CAWYRDRPSGYTF. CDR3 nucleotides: TGTGCCTGGTATAGAGACAGGCCGTCTGGCTACACCTTC.

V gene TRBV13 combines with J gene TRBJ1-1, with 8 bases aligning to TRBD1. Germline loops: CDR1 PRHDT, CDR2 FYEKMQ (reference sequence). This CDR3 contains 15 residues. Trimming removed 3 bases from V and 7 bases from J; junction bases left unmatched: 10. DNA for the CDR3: TGTGCCAGCAGCTTGCCTCTCAGGGGGCGCGTTGAAGCTTTCTTT. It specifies CASSLPLRGRVEAFF.

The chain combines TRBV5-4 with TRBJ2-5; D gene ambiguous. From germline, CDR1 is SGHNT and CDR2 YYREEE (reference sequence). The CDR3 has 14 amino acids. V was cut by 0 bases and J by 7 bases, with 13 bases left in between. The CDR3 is CASSLASPGGTQYF. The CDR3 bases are TGTGCCAGCAGCTTGGCGTCCCCCGGTGGGACCCAGTACTTC.

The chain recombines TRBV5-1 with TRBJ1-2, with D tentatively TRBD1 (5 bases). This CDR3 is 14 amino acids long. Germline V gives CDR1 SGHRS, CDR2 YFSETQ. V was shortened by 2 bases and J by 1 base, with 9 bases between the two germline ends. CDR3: CASSLTGDNYGYTF. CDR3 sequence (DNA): TGCGCCAGCAGCTTAACAGGAGATAACTATGGCTACACCTTC.

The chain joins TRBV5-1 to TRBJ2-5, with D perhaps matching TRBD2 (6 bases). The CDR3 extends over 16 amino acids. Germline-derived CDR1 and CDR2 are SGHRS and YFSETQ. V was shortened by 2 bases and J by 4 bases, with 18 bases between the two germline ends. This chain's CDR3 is CASSLLASNRAETQYF. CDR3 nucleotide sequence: TGCGCCAGCAGCTTACTAGCTAGTAATCGTGCAGAGACCCAGTACTTC.

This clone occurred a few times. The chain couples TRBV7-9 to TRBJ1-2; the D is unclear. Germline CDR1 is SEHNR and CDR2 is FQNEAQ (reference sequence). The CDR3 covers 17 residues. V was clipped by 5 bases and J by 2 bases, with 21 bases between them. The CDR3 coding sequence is TGTGCCAGCAGCCACACTATGGACGGAGGACCCAACTATGGCTACACCTTC. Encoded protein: CASSHTMDGGPNYGYTF.

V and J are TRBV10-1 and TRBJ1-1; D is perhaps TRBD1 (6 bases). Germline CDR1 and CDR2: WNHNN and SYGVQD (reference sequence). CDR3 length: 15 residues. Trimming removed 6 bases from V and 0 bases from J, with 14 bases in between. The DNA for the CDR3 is TGCGCCAGCAGCCAGGGGACTAATTTGAACACTGAAGCTTTCTTT. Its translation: CASSQGTNLNTEAFF.

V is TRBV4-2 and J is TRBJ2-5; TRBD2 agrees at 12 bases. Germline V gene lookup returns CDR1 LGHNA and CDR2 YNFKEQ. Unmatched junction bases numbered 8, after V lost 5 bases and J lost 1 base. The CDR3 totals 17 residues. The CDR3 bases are TGTGCCAGCAGCGCACTAGCGGGGGGCCGAATCCAAGAGACCCAGTACTTC. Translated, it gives CASSALAGGRIQETQYF.

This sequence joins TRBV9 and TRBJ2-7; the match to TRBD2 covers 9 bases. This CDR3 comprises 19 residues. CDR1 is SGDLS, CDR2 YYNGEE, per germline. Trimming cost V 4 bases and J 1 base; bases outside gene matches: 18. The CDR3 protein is CASSPGRTAGLALSYEQYF. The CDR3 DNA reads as TGTGCCAGCAGCCCCGGGCGGACAGCGGGACTAGCTTTGTCCTACGAGCAGTACTTC. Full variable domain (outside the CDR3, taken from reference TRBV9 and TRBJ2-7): DSGVTQTPKHLITATGQRVTLRCSPRSGDLSVYWYQQSLDQGLQFLIQYYNGEERAKGNILERFSAQQFPDLHSELNLSSLELGDSALYFCASSPGRTAGLALSYEQYFGPGTRLTVT.

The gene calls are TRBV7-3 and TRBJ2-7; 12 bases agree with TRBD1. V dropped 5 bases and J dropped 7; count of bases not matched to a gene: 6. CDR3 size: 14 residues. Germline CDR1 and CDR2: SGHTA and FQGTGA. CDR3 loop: CASSPGQGAWEQYF. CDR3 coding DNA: TGTGCCAGCAGCCCGGGACAGGGGGCTTGGGAGCAGTACTTC.

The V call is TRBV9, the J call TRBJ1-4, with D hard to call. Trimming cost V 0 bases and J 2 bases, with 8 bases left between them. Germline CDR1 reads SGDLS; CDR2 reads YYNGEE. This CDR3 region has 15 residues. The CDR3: CASSVEGVTNEKLFF. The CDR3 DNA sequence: TGTGCCAGCAGCGTAGAGGGAGTTACTAATGAAAAACTGTTTTTT.